This T cell receptor beta chain appears in the sequencing data of a study of regulatory T cells in long-lasting Graves disease. At the level of the study: New Graves' disease cases had less than 3 months of antithyroid drugs.

There are 19 residues in the CDR3. V dropped 3 bases and J dropped 2 bases, with 23 bases sitting between them. Germline CDR1 GTSNPN, CDR2 SVGIG (reference sequence). The time point: newly diagnosed GD, antithyroid drugs for less than 3 months. PBMC-derived RNA was used for the TCR library. Arm-PCR of CDR3 regions and iRepertoire HTBI primers were used to build TCR beta libraries. TCRdb called the multiplex PCR reads again in MiXCR, with one record for every CDR3 protein. In the table there are fewer than 650,000 distinct CDR3 sequences, roughly 15% of which are singletons. These data were likewise used in another study, on T cells in Graves' hyperthyroidism and ophthalmopathy. That paper states: The study used the HTBI primer set for a first-round RT-PCR of the TCR CDR3.

This clonotype originated in a woman aged 25 to 45 with Graves disease. This specimen was peripheral blood mononuclear cells (PBMCs), taken at new diagnosis, from a patient treated with antithyroid drugs. The chain is built from TRBV30 and TRBJ1-6, with D possibly being TRBD1 (6 bases). The CDR3 coding sequence is TGTGCCTGGAGGACCCGGGGGGCGCAGATAAGCCCCTATAATTCACCCCTCCACTTT. Amino acids: CAWRTRGAQISPYNSPLHF.